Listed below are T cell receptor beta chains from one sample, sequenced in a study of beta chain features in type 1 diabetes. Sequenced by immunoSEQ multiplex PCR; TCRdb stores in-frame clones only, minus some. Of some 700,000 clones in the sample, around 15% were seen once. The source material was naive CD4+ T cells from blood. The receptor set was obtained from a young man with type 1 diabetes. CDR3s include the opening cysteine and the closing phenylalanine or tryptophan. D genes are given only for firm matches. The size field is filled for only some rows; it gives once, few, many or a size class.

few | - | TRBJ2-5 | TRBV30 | CASGMRTQYF | TGTGCCTCGGGCATGCGGACCCAGTACTTC
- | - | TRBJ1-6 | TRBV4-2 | CASSQGSGSSYNSPLHF | TGTGCCAGCAGCCAAGGGTCAGGGAGCTCCTATAATTCACCCCTCCACTTT
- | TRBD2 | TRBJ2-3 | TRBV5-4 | CASSLAGGDTQYF | TGTGCCAGCAGCTTGGCCGGGGGGGATACGCAGTATTTT
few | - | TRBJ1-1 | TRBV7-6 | CASSLGGLGEAFF | TGTGCCAGCAGCTTGGGGGGTCTGGGTGAAGCTTTCTTT
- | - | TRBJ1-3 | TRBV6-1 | CASSDRDTPFSGNTIYF | TGTGCCAGCAGTGACCGGGACACCCCTTTCTCTGGAAACACCATATATTTT
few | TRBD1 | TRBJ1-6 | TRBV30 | CAWSGGTGFSPLHF | TGTGCCTGGAGCGGAGGGACAGGGTTTTCACCCCTCCACTTT
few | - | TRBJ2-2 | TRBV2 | CASGLQAAGFAGELFF | TGTGCCAGCGGTCTGCAGGCGGCGGGTTTCGCCGGGGAGCTGTTTTTT
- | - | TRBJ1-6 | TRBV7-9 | CASSLKDSRSPLHF | TGTGCCAGCAGCTTGAAGGACAGCCGATCACCCCTCCACTTT
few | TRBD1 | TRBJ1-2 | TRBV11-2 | CASSSGQGKGYGYTF | TGTGCCAGCAGCTCCGGACAGGGCAAGGGCTATGGCTACACCTTC
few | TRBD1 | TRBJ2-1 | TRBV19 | CASSGWTGDNEQFF | TGTGCCAGTAGTGGGTGGACAGGGGACAATGAGCAGTTCTTC
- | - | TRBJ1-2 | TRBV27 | CASGAMGGLGYTF | TGTGCCAGCGGTGCTATGGGGGGCTTAGGCTACACCTTC
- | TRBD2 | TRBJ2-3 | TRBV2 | CASTFSGGRDTQYF | TGTGCCAGCACCTTTAGCGGGGGCAGGGATACGCAGTATTTT
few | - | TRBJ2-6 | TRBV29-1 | CSVDSGANVLTF | TGCAGCGTTGACTCTGGGGCCAACGTCCTGACTTTC
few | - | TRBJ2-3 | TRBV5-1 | CASSPLGISTDTQYF | TGCGCCAGCAGCCCCTTAGGGATCAGCACAGATACGCAGTATTTT
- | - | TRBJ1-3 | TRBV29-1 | CSVGQDSGNTIYF | TGCAGCGTTGGACAGGACTCTGGAAACACCATATATTTT
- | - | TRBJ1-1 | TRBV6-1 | CASSEGITNTEAFF | TGTGCCAGCAGTGAAGGGATCACGAACACTGAAGCTTTCTTT
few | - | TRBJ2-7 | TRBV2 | CASNTMTGQGYEQYF | TGTGCCAGCAATACAATGACGGGACAAGGATACGAGCAGTACTTC
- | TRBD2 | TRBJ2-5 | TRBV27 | CASSLASGRETQYF | TGTGCCAGCAGTTTGGCCTCCGGGAGGGAGACCCAGTACTTC
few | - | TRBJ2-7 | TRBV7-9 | CASSVLPTGASYEQYF | TGTGCCAGCAGCGTACTGCCTACGGGAGCCTCCTACGAGCAGTACTTC
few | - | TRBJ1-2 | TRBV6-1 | CASSDGSGYTF | TGTGCCAGCAGTGACGGCAGTGGCTACACCTTC
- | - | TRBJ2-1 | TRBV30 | CAWSAYGQLGLNEQFF | TGTGCCTGGAGTGCCTACGGGCAGCTGGGTCTCAATGAGCAGTTCTTC
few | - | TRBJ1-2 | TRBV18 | CASSPQDNYGYTF | TGTGCCAGCTCACCACAGGATAACTATGGCTACACCTTC
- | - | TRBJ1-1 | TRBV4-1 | CASSPPMGEGVNTEAFF | TGCGCCAGCAGCCCGCCCATGGGTGAGGGGGTGAACACTGAAGCTTTCTTT
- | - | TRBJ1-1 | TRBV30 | CAWSVRDTEAFF | TGTGCCTGGAGTGTACGAGACACTGAAGCTTTCTTT
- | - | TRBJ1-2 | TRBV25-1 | CASSESGGDYGYTF | TGTGCCAGCAGTGAAAGTGGGGGTGACTATGGCTACACCTTC
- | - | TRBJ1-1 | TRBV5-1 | CASSAGASAEAFF | TGCGCCAGCAGCGCCGGTGCTAGCGCTGAAGCTTTCTTT
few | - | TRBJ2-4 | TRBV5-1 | CASSLEGSDLAKNIQYF | TGCGCCAGCAGCTTGGAAGGGTCAGATTTAGCCAAAAACATTCAGTACTTC
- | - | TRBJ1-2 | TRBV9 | CASSGRDHNYGYTF | TGTGCCAGCAGCGGGCGGGACCACAACTATGGCTACACCTTC
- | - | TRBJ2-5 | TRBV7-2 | CASSLVTEGGATQYF | TGTGCCAGCAGCTTAGTCACCGAAGGGGGGGCGACCCAGTACTTC
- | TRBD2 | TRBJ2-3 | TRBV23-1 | CASSQYWGGYTQYF | TGCGCCAGCAGTCAATACTGGGGGGGATATACGCAGTATTTT
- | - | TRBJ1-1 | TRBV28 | CASGRQVSEAFF | TGTGCCAGCGGCCGGCAGGTCTCTGAAGCTTTCTTT
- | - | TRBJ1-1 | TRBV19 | CASSIDPGTRNTEAFF | TGTGCCAGTAGTATAGATCCAGGGACGAGGAACACTGAAGCTTTCTTT
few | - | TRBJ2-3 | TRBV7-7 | CASSLTGGLGDTQYF | TGTGCTAGCAGCTTAACGGGGGGCCTCGGAGATACGCAGTATTTT
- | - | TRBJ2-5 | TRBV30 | CAWSIGETQYF | TGTGCCTGGAGTATCGGAGAGACCCAGTACTTC
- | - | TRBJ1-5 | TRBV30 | CAWSGGAGDNQPQHF | TGTGCCTGGAGTGGAGGTGCGGGAGACAATCAGCCCCAGCATTTT
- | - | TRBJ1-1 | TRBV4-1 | CASSQDGQKNTEAFF | TGCGCCAGCAGCCAAGATGGGCAGAAGAACACTGAAGCTTTCTTT
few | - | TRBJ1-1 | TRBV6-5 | CASSYWAGDPNTEAFF | TGTGCCAGCAGTTACTGGGCAGGGGACCCGAACACTGAAGCTTTCTTT
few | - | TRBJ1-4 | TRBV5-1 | CASSGPQGGNEKLFF | TGCGCCAGCAGCGGCCCACAGGGAGGGAATGAAAAACTGTTTTTT
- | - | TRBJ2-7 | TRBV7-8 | CASSLKEGEQYF | TGTGCCAGCAGCTTAAAAGAGGGAGAGCAGTACTTC
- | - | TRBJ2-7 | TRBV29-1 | CSVKGRGSNEQYF | TGCAGCGTTAAGGGCAGGGGATCTAACGAGCAGTACTTC
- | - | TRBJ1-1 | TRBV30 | CAWSESTEAFF | TGTGCCTGGTCTGAGAGCACTGAAGCTTTCTTT
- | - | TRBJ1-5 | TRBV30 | CAWSSRPMGNQPQHF | TGTGCCTGGAGCAGCCGCCCAATGGGCAATCAGCCCCAGCATTTT
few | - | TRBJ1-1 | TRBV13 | CASSSRGLTEAFF | TGTGCCAGCAGCTCCCGCGGGCTCACTGAAGCTTTCTTT
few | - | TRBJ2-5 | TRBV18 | CASSPSRGQETQYF | TGTGCCAGCTCACCGTCAAGGGGGCAAGAGACCCAGTACTTC
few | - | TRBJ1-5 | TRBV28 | CASTLGGFWSQPQHF | TGTGCCAGCACCCTTGGAGGCTTCTGGAGTCAGCCCCAGCATTTT
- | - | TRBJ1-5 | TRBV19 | CASSMGTRQPQHF | TGTGCCAGTAGTATGGGGACTCGACAGCCCCAGCATTTT
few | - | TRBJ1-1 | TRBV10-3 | CAITVTEGTEAFF | TGTGCCATCACGGTCACCGAGGGGACTGAAGCTTTCTTT
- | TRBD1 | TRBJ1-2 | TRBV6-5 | CASSSTGVNGYTF | TGTGCCAGCAGTTCGACAGGGGTGAATGGCTACACCTTC
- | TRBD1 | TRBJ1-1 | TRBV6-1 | CASSRQGNTEAFF | TGTGCCAGCAGTCGACAGGGCAACACTGAAGCTTTCTTT
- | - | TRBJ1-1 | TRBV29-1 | CSGRDAGNTEAFF | TGCAGCGGGAGGGACGCGGGGAACACTGAAGCTTTCTTT
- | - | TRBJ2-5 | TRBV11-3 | CASSSGVPALQETQYF | TGTGCCAGCAGCTCAGGAGTGCCAGCTCTCCAAGAGACCCAGTACTTC
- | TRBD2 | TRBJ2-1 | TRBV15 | CATSGASGGDRSYNEQFF | TGTGCCACCAGCGGGGCTAGCGGGGGGGATCGCTCCTACAATGAGCAGTTCTTC
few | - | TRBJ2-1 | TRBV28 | CAAGGSYNEQFF | TGTGCCGCCGGAGGCTCCTACAATGAGCAGTTCTTC